This TCR beta chain is from a study of T-cell memory formation after mild COVID-19. About the research overall: There were largely donor-specific TCR clusters.

The CDR3 contains 16 residues. Germline assignment: CDR1 SEHNR and CDR2 FQNEAQ (reference sequence). Trimming removed 1 base from V and 6 bases from J; junction bases left unmatched: 6. TCRdb re-derived calls from the 5' RACE reads in MiXCR, one entry per CDR3 protein. In the table there are about 560,000 distinct CDR3 sequences, approximately 15% of which are singletons. Specimen: PBMCs or a T cell subset sorted from them (not recorded which). The clonotype originates from an adult woman who had mild COVID-19 (a few samples of this study predate the infection). Cell type and time point are not known. The rearrangement joins TRBV7-9 to TRBJ2-5; 12 positions agree with TRBD2. DNA of the CDR3: TGTGCCAGCAGCTTAGGACTAGCGGGAGCACAAAAGACCCAGTACTTC. Protein: CASSLGLAGAQKTQYF. Full variable domain (outside the CDR3, taken from reference TRBV7-9 and TRBJ2-5): DTGVSQNPRHKITKRGQNVTFRCDPISEHNRLYWYRQTLGQGPEFLTYFQNEAQLEKSRLLSDRFSAERPKGSFSTLEIQRTEQGDSAMYLCASSLGLAGAQKTQYFGPGTRLLVL.